This T cell receptor (beta chain) comes out of a study of identical twins. MiXCR was run by TCRdb on the 5' RACE reads, yielding one entry per CDR3 protein. In the table there are 200,000 to 250,000 distinct CDR3 sequences, 12% of which are singletons. The sample holds a few counts of this clonotype. Separately, the same data were catalogued under a study of yellow fever vaccine responses in identical twins.

This receptor was obtained from a woman between 18 and 30 years old in good health. The sequenced material came from memory (CD45RO+) T cells sorted from blood.

The CDR3 here is CSVRSGISYEQYF. CDR3 sequence (DNA): TGCAGTGTCCGAAGCGGGATCTCCTACGAGCAGTACTTC. J is TRBJ2-7 and V is TRBV20-1; TRBD2 matches at 7 bases. The CDR3 length is 13 residues. The V gene's germline CDR1 is DFQATT and CDR2 SNEGSKA (reference sequence). V was pared by 7 bases and J by 0 bases, with 6 bases of the junction left unmatched.